This is a list of T cell receptor beta chains from one sample in a study of beta chain features in type 1 diabetes. TCRdb's table, derived via immunoSEQ multiplex PCR, lists solely in-frame clones and lacks some. The table includes more than 250,000 clones, 15% detected once. The sample was naive CD4+ T cells from blood. These TCRs come from a man younger than 35 with type 1 diabetes. The CDR3 runs from the conserved cysteine through the conserved F or W. D genes are given only for firm matches.

d_gene,v_gene,CDR3aa
.,TRBV7-9,CASSMSSYEQYF
TRBD2,TRBV28,CASSTPGLATNEQFF
TRBD1,TRBV28,CASSPWTGLSSGANVLTF
.,TRBV13,CASSLVQGEQPQHF
.,TRBV7-7,CASSPGTGELFF
TRBD2,TRBV7-2,CASSRLFGTSHPDTQYF
TRBD2,TRBV30,CAWSGLAGVTGELFF
.,TRBV4-1,CASSLYGTRGSPLHF
TRBD1,TRBV9,CASSGLGQGAYEQFF
TRBD1,TRBV2,CASSELGQSSGANVLTF
.,TRBV5-4,CASSTDSYYGYTF
.,TRBV9,CASSVGAGYEQYF
TRBD1,TRBV6-5,CASSPRGFGYTF
.,TRBV5-1,CASSSRNEQFF
.,TRBV7-2,CASSPSTSQPQHF
.,TRBV18,CASSVQGQAYGYTF
TRBD1,TRBV7-2,CASSLGQGEETQYF
TRBD2,TRBV18,CASSPDGRAFGSNEQFF
TRBD1,TRBV5-1,CASSLGQGAAETQYF
.,TRBV15,CATSRDYSGDLQETQYF
TRBD1,TRBV2,CASLFQGVSEQFF
.,TRBV28,CATLAPSVSYNEQFF
.,TRBV23-1,CAIPRPVEGWAEAFF
.,TRBV11-2,CASSLDKSGDEQFF
.,TRBV9,CASNPGGTSYNEQFF
.,TRBV15,CATSLTGLPNTEAFF
TRBD1,TRBV5-4,CASSETGGPNNEQFF
.,TRBV7-8,CASSALGQYGYTF
.,TRBV29-1,CSVGSGNSHEQYF
.,TRBV9,CASSPQGSYGYTF
.,TRBV9,CASSVTGGSGNTIYF
TRBD1,TRBV29-1,CSVVEGASSYEQYF
.,TRBV19,CASSMSRPGELFF
TRBD2,TRBV18,CASSPPPGLAGGPAKNIQYF
.,TRBV11-2,CASSLDLSGAYGYTF
TRBD1,TRBV9,CASSVGQGSYYEQYF
.,TRBV30,CAWMYRTMRPGYTF
TRBD2,TRBV30,CAWRLAGASDTQYF
.,TRBV4-3,CASSQGAGAGVYEQYF
TRBD2,TRBV25-1,CASQRAGGGRETQYF
.,TRBV28,CASHARGLQPQHF
.,TRBV5-8,CASSFGLAWYEQYF
.,TRBV15,CATSRGASSTDTQYF